This record concerns one T cell receptor beta chain sequence. Its antigen has not been determined. Within one base of it there is no much larger clone, and no base qualities were kept. There are 16 amino acids in the CDR3, from cysteine to phenylalanine inclusive. Only the CDR3 region is kept as DNA, spanning 48 bases read in frame from base 1. The germline V gene specifies SGHDT as CDR1 and YYEEEE as CDR2. V has 4 bases trimmed and J has 2 bases trimmed; junction bases matching no gene number 10. The library was prepared using the immunoSEQ multiplex PCR assay. A mixture of 60 forward primers for TCR Vbeta segments and 13 reverse primers for TCR Jbeta segments was used in the multiplex PCR. A multiplex PCR assay on genomic DNA amplified the CDR3 region of rearranged TCR beta genes. On the Illumina HiSeq System, the amplified TCR beta libraries were sequenced as 87-base-pair reads. The authors' analysis ran thus. In a later analysis, some 80 million unique TCR beta chains were counted across the approximately 640 repertoires, and around 10 million of these chains were shared by at least two donors. To remove PCR and sequencing errors, raw reads were error-corrected and collapsed into unique sequences using a nearest-neighbor algorithm that merged closely related sequences. Alignment of CDR3 sequences to IMGT reference sequences was used to assign V, D and J gene segments. For a sequence to be retained, a match of at least six nucleotides was required to both a V gene segment and a J gene segment. Rearrangements were classified as productive when the CDR3 lacked stop codons and remained in frame with V and J, and all other rearrangements were classified as non-productive. Following IMGT convention, CDR3 was defined as the stretch from the second conserved V-encoded cysteine to the conserved J-encoded phenylalanine. In an earlier analysis of more than 550 of the donors, sequences lacking an unambiguous match to a single V gene segment were excluded. In an earlier analysis of 500 to 750 of the donors, V segments were called functional above 56.7% productive rearrangements and were called segregating when the between-donor standard deviation exceeded 5%. A statistical classification framework was built to diagnose cytomegalovirus status from the catalog of TCR beta chain sequences. A later analysis assigned V and J genes by comparing TCR nucleotide sequences with IMGT/GENE-DB human TR gene sequences. The TCRdist pipeline was used in a later analysis to assign CDR3 sequences and most-parsimonious VDJ recombination scenarios. In a later analysis, each TCR beta chain was defined by its CDR3 amino acid sequence together with its V-gene family, and reads without a unique V-gene family were excluded. A later analysis removed over 500 highly shared, low-generation-probability nucleotide sequences to deal with suspected cross-contamination and a sequencing artifact. In a later analysis, a clonal expansion index was calculated for each public chain from normalized within-repertoire ranks of inferred template counts. In a later analysis, generation probabilities were computed using a VDJ recombination model fitted to out-of-frame rearrangements, and the results were checked against IGoR. In a later analysis, hypergeometric tests were used to score TCR-TCR, TCR-HLA and TCR-CMV co-occurrence, with a repertoire-size bias correction applied to TCR pairs. A later analysis estimated false discovery rates by permuting HLA or CMV assignments 20 times. In a later analysis, co-occurring TCRs were grouped with DBSCAN, and TCRdist sequence similarity was added when clustering was performed within HLA-allele-positive subsets. Repertoires with fewer than 30,000 or more than 120,000 public chains were left out of co-occurrence clustering, as were five repertoires with anomalous nucleotide sharing. TCRdb took over this immuneACCESS table, retaining in-frame rearrangements with V and J assigned. Such tables are incomplete; in checked studies, under half of the missing clones stem from an unresolved V gene, and the remainder is unexplained. V, J and clone size were drawn from that table, and D and trimming were deduced from the DNA. The sample has about 120,000 clones on record, 74% of them singletons. The ten largest clones represent roughly 10% of the sample.

This specimen belongs to a study of cytomegalovirus exposure and HLA in healthy donors (TCRdb year 2017). A note on the overall study: According to an earlier analysis of 587 of the donors, 150 million to 200 million T cells yielded approximately 120 million unique TCR beta sequences and about 280 Gb of sequence data. Typing coverage varied by locus: roughly 629-640 donors for A, B, C, DRB1 and DQB1; roughly 560 for DQA1; more than 600 for DPA1; around 490 for DPB1. The study profiled the T cell repertoires of 666 subjects by immunosequencing and related them to cytomegalovirus serostatus. About 300 gigabases of sequencing data and around 80 million unique TCR sequences made up an early release that covered fewer than 650 HLA-typed donors. Donor age, sex, ethnicity and CMV serostatus were compiled alongside the repertoire data. Among about 360 genotyped donors of the cohort, an average of around 240,000 unique TCR beta nucleotide sequences were sequenced per donor, roughly 20% of them non-productive. To decide whether each TCR beta V gene segment behaved as functional or pseudogenic, an earlier analysis of 587 of the donors relied on high-throughput TCR beta sequencing. Both class I and class II loci were covered by HLA typing, at four-digit resolution. Rather than using new phenotypic data, the later analysis identified candidate immune exposures from TCR beta sequences and from how often those sequences occurred across donors. The genetic ancestry cluster associated with self-reported Caucasian donors included over 80% of the 300 to 400 genotyped donors. Because of strong linkage in the cohort, four or five DR-DQ haplotypes were treated as single units for association and clustering. A later genetic analysis used genome-wide SNP genotypes for about three fifths of the roughly 700 donors, treating that subset as a discovery cohort. A separate validation cohort of roughly 130 different subjects was used in addition to the roughly 670-subject first cohort. The study aimed to test whether cataloging public T cell receptors could reveal signatures of past pathogen exposure. To study patterns of TCR occurrence, a later analysis re-analyzed previously published TCR beta repertoires from several hundred donors and added high-resolution HLA genotyping. High-throughput TCR immunosequencing, statistical association of individual TCRs with disease status, and machine learning were combined to predict cytomegalovirus infection status. All discovery cohort repertoires had been generated using a single sequencing platform. Overall study results and their limits: The classifier was reported to diagnose cytomegalovirus status with high specificity and sensitivity in both the original and validation cohorts. According to a later analysis, TCR association rates differed among HLA loci, with DRB1 alleles showing the most associated TCRs and HLA-C alleles showing the fewest. Because HLA typing was unavailable for some donors at each locus, only the typed subset was used in association tests. When HLA alleles, especially DR and DQ, strongly co-occurred, TCR associations were difficult to assign to individual alleles. Correlated functional status among segregating V segments might reflect linkage disequilibrium, but an unknown experimental factor could not be ruled out. In this cohort, only TCR beta chains were sequenced, and detectable features were limited by the absence of alpha or paired-chain data. It was suggested by the authors that the approach could potentially be generalized to other disease states and immunological phenotypes. Across donors, most TCR sequences were observed very rarely, whereas some public TCRs were present in many individuals. Compared with equally common non-associated chains, HLA-associated TCR beta chains in a later analysis were more clonally expanded and had lower generation probabilities. Presence/absence analyses assumed roughly uniform sequencing depth across donors, an assumption that may not hold. A later analysis associated about 17,000 TCR beta sequences with specific HLA alleles at a false discovery rate of 0.05. CMV serostatus was the only immune exposure information available for the cohort. The sequencing pipeline was judged likely to have produced a cluster of highly shared sequence variants as a technical artifact. In a later analysis, several top co-occurrence clusters were reported to appear linked to parvovirus B19, influenza, CMV and Epstein-Barr virus. Because the 87-base-pair reads could not distinguish some IMGT-functional V segments, including TRBV6-2 and TRBV6-3, those segments were excluded. In the study, 164 TCR beta chains were listed as associated with cytomegalovirus. In vitro tests confirmed that a few of the cytomegalovirus-associated TCR beta chains recognize cytomegalovirus antigens. A further reported finding was that TCR beta sequences accurately predicted the HLA-A and HLA-B alleles for most subjects in the first cohort. Compared with the approximately 700-donor mean, donors in an Asian-associated ancestry cluster had fewer N-insertions in productive TCRs, according to a later genetic analysis. A later genetic analysis associated a missense DCLRE1C variant with V-gene and J-gene trimming of TCR beta chains, and an independent cohort replicated the association. An earlier analysis of approximately 540 of the donors showed that most TCR beta V segments appeared in productive rearrangements either about 87% or about 30% of the time, which broadly matched IMGT annotations. The earlier analysis of approximately 540 of the donors excluded fewer than 20 rarely observed V segments, including chromosome 9 orphons, because counts were too low. Most CMV-associated TCR beta chains appeared to be HLA-restricted in a later analysis, and the HLA associations seemed to be driven largely by CMV exposure.

The cohort consisted of approximately 690 healthy bone marrow donors. All cohort members were sampled while nominally healthy, although unrecorded immune exposures were likely present. The donor was CMV seropositive and was included in the group of some 290 seropositive cohort members. A peripheral blood sample was collected from each donor, and TCR beta sequencing was performed on peripheral blood mononuclear cells. Genomic DNA extraction from the blood cell samples was performed with the Qiagen DNeasy Blood Extraction Kit. The sample comprised PBMCs. This clonotype originated in a woman between 50 and 59 years old in good health and CMV-seropositive. The chain is assembled from TRBV5-6 and TRBJ2-3; the junction holds 7 bases that match TRBD1. The DNA sequence reads TGTGCCAGCAGCCGCACGGGACAGCAAAACACAGATACGCAGTATTTT. It specifies CASSRTGQQNTDTQYF.